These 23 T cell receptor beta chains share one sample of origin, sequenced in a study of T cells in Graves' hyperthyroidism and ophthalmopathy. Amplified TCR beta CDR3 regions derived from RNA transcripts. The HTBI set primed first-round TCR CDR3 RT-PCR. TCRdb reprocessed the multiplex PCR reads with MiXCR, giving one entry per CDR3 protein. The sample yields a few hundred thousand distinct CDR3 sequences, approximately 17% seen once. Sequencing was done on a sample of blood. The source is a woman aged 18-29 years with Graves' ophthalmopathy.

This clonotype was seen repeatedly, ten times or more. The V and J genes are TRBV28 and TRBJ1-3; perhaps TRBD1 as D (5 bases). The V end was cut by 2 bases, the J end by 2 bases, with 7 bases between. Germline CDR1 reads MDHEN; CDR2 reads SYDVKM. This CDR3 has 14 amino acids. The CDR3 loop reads CASSLPGTGNTIYF. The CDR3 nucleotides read TGTGCCAGCAGTTTACCAGGGACTGGAAACACCATATATTTT.

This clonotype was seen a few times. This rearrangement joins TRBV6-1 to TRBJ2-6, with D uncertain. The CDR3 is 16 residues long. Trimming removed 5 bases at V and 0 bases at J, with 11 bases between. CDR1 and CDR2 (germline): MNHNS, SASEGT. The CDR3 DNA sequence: TGTGCCAGCAGTAATAGTGAGTCCTCTGGGGCCAACGTCCTGACTTTC. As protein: CASSNSESSGANVLTF.

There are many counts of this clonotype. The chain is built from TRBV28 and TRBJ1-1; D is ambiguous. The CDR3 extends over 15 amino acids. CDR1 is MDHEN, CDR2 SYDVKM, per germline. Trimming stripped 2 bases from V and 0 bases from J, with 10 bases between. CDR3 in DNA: TGTGCCAGCAGTTTAGGGGTTGCTGTGAACACTGAAGCTTTCTTT. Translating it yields CASSLGVAVNTEAFF.

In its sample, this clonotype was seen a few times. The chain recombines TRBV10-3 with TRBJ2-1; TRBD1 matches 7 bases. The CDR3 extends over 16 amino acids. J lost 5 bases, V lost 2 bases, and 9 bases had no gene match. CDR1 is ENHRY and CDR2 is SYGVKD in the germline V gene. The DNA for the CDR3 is TGTGCCATCAGTGAGAACCAGGGGGTTATCGACAATGAGCAGTTCTTC. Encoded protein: CAISENQGVIDNEQFF.

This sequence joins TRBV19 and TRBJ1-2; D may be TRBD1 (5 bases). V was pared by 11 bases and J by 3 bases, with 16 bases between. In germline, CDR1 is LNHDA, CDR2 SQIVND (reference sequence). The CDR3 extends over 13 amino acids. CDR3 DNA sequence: TGTGCCTCCGCCCCTACAGGATACTATGGCTACACCTTC. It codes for CASAPTGYYGYTF. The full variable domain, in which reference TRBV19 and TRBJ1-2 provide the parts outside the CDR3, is DGGITQSPKYLFRKEGQNVTLSCEQNLNHDAMYWYRQDPGQGLRLIYYSQIVNDFQKGDIAEGYSVSREKKESFPLTVTSAQKNPTAFYLCASAPTGYYGYTFGSGTRLTVV.

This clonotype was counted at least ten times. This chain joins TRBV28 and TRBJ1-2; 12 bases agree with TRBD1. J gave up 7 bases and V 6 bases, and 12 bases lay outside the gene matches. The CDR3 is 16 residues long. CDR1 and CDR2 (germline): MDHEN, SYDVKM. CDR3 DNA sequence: TGTGCCAGCAGGCCCCCAAGGGACAGGGGGCCTGTTGGCTACACCTTC. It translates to CASRPPRDRGPVGYTF.

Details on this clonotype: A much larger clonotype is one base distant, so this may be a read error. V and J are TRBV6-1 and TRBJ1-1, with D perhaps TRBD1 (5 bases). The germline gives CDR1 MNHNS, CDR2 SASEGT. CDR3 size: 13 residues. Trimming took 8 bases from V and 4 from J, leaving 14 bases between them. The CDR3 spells CASADRGGTEAFF. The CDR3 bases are TGTGCCAGCGCCGATCGGGGGGGCACTGAAGCTTTCTTT.

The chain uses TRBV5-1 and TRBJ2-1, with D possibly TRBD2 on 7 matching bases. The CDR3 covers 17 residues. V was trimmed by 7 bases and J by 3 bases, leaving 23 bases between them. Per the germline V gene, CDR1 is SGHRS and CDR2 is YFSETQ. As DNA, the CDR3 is TGCGCCAGCGGAGGGGGGGGAGGAGAAGCAATCTACAATGAGCAGTTCTTC. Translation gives CASGGGGGEAIYNEQFF.

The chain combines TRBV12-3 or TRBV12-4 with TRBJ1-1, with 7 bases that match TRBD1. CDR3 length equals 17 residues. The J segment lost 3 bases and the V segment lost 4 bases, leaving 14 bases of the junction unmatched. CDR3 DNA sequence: TGTGCCAGCAGTTCCCGATGGTTTAGGCAGGGGGACACTGAAGCTTTCTTT. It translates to CASSSRWFRQGDTEAFF.

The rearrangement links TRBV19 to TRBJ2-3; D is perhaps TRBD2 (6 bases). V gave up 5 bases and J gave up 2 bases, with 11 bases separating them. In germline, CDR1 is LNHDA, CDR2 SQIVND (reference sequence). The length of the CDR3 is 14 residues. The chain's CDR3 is CASSGWGLTDTQYF. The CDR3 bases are TGTGCCAGTAGTGGTTGGGGACTCACAGATACGCAGTATTTT.

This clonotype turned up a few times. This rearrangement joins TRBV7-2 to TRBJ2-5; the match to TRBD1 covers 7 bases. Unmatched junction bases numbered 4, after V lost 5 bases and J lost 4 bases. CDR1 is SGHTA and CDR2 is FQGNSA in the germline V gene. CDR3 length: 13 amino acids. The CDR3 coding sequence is TGTGCCAGCAGCGTCCGACAGGGAGAGACCCAGTACTTC. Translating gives CASSVRQGETQYF.

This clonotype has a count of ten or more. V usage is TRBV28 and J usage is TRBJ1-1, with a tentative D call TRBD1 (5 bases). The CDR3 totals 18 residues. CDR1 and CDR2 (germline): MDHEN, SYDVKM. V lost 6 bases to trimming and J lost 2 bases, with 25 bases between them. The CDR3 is CASSFDADGGVGNTEAFF. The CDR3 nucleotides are TGTGCCAGCAGCTTTGACGCTGACGGGGGAGTAGGAAACACTGAAGCTTTCTTT.

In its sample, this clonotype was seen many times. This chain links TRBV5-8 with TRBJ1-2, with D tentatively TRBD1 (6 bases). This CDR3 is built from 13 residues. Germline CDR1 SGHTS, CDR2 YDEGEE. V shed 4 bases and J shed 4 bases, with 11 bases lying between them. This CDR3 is CASSKGGLYGYTF. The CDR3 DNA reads TGTGCCAGCAGCAAGGGGGGGCTCTATGGCTACACCTTC.

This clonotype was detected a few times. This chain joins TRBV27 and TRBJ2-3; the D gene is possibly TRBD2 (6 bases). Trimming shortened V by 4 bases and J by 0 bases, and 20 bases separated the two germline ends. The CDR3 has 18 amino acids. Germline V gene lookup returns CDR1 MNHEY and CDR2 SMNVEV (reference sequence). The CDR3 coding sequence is TGTGCCAGCAGTTATTGGGGGGAGCTAGTAGCTAGCACAGATACGCAGTATTTT. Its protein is CASSYWGELVASTDTQYF.

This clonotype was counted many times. The DNA for the CDR3 is TGTGCCTGGAGCTATTCCGGGACAGCTCCCTCCTATGGCTACACCTTC. This sequence encodes CAWSYSGTAPSYGYTF. The rearrangement joins TRBV30 to TRBJ1-2; TRBD1 aligns across 7 bases. CDR1 and CDR2 from the germline V gene are GTSNPN and SVGIG (reference sequence). J gave up 4 bases and V 3 bases, and 14 bases lay outside the gene matches. The CDR3 length is 16 residues.

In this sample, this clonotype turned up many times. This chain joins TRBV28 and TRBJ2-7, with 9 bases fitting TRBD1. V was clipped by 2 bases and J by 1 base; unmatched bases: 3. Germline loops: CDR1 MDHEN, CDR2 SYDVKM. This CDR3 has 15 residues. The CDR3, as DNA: TGTGCCAGCAGTTTACCCGGGACAGGGTCCTACGAGCAGTACTTC. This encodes CASSLPGTGSYEQYF.

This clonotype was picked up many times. Written as DNA, the CDR3 is TGTGCCAATGGACTTCGCACAGATACGCAGTATTTT. Amino acid sequence: CANGLRTDTQYF. V is TRBV2 and J is TRBJ2-3; D might be TRBD2 (5 bases). Germline V gene lookup returns CDR1 SNHLY and CDR2 FYNNEI. This CDR3 is built from 12 residues. Trimming removed 10 bases at V and 1 base at J, with 9 bases between. The whole variable domain, filled in from reference TRBV2 and TRBJ2-3, reads EPEVTQTPSHQVTQMGQEVILRCVPISNHLYFYWYRQILGQKVEFLVSFYNNEISEKSEIFDDQFSVERPDGSNFTLKIRSTKLEDSAMYFCANGLRTDTQYFGPGTRLTVL.

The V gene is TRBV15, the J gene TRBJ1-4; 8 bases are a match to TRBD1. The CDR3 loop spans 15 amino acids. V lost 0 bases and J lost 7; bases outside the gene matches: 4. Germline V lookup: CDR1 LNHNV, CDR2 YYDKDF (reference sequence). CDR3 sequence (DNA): TGTGCCACCAGCAGAGAACGGACAGGGACTGAAAAACTGTTTTTT. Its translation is CATSRERTGTEKLFF.

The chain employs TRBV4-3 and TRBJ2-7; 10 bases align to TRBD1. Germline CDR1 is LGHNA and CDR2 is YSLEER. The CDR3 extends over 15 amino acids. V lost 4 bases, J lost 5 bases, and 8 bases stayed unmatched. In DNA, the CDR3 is TGCGCCAGCAGCCCGGGACAGGGGTTTTATAACGAGCAGTACTTC. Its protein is CASSPGQGFYNEQYF.

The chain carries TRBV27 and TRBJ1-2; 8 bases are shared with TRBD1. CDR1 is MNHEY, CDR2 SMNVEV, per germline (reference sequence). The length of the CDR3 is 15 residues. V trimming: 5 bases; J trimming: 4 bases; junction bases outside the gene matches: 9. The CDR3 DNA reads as TGTGCCAGCAGTACGAAATCCGGGACAGGCTATGGCTACACCTTC. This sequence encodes CASSTKSGTGYGYTF.

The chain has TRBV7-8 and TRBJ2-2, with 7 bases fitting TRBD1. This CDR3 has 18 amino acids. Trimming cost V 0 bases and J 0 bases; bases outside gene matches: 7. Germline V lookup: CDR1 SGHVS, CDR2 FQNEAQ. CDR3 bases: TGTGCCAGCAGCTTAGCACAGGGGATGGGTCCGAACACCGGGGAGCTGTTTTTT. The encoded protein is CASSLAQGMGPNTGELFF.

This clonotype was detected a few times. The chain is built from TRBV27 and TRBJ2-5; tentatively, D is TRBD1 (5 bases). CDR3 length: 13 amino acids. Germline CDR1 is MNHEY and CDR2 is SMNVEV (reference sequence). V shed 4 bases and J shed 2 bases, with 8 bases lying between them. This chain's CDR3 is CASSYRSQETQYF. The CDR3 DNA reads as TGTGCCAGCAGTTACAGGAGTCAAGAGACCCAGTACTTC.

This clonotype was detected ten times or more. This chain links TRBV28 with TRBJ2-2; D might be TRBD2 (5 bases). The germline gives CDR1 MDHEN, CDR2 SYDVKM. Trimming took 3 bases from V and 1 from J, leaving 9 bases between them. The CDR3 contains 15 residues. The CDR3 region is CASSLISGNTGELFF. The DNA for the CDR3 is TGTGCCAGCAGTTTGATCAGCGGGAACACCGGGGAGCTGTTTTTT.